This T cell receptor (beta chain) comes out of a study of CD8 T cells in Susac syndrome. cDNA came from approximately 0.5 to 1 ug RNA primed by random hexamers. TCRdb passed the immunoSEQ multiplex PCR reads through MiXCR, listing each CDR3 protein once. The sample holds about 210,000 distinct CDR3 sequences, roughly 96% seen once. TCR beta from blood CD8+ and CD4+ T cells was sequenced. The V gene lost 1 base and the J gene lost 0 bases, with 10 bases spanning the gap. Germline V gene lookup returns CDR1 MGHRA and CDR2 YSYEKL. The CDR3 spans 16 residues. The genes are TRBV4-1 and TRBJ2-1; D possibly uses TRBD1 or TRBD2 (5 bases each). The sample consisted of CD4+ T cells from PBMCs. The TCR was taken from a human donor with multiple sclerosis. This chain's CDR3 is CASSQVPGTSYNEQFF. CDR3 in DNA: TGCGCCAGCAGCCAAGTCCCGGGGACCTCCTACAATGAGCAGTTCTTC.